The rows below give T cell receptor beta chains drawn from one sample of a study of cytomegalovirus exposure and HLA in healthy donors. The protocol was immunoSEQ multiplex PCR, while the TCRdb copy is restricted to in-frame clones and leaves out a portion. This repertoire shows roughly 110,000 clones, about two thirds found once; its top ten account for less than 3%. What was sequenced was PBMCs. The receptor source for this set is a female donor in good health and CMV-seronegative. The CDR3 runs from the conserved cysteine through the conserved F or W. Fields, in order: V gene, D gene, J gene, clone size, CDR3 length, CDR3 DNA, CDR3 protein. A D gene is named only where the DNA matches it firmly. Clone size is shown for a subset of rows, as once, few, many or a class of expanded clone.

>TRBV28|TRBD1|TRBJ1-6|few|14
TGTGCCAGCAGCGCACAGGGGGCGCGTTCACCCCTCCACTTT
CASSAQGARSPLHF
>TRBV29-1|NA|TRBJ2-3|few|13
TGCAGCGTACAACCGGGTCACGCAGATACGCAGTATTTT
CSVQPGHADTQYF
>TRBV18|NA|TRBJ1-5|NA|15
TGTGCCAGCTCACTTGGGGGGGGGATCAATCAGCCCCAGCATTTT
CASSLGGGINQPQHF
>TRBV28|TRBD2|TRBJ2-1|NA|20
TGTGCCAGCAGTTTAGGGGGACTAGCGGGAGGACTTTTCTCCTACAATGAGCAGTTCTTC
CASSLGGLAGGLFSYNEQFF
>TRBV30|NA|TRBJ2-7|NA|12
TGTGCCTACAGACAGTTGGGCTACGAGCAGTACTTC
CAYRQLGYEQYF
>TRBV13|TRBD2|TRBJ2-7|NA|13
TGTGCCAGCAGCCCAGGACTAGCAGACGAGCAGTACTTC
CASSPGLADEQYF
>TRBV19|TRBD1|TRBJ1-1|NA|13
TGTGCCAGTAACCGGGACAGGGTCACTGAAGCTTTCTTT
CASNRDRVTEAFF
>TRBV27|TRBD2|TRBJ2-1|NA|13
TGTGCCAGCAACGGCGGGAGGGTCAATGAGCAGTTCTTC
CASNGGRVNEQFF
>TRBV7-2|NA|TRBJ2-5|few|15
TGTGCCAGCAGCTCCGTAGTGGGCCCCCAGGAGACCCAGTACTTC
CASSSVVGPQETQYF
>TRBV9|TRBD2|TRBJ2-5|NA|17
TGTGCCAGCAGCGTAGGTCTAGCGGGAGGTGGTCAAGAGACCCAGTACTTC
CASSVGLAGGGQETQYF